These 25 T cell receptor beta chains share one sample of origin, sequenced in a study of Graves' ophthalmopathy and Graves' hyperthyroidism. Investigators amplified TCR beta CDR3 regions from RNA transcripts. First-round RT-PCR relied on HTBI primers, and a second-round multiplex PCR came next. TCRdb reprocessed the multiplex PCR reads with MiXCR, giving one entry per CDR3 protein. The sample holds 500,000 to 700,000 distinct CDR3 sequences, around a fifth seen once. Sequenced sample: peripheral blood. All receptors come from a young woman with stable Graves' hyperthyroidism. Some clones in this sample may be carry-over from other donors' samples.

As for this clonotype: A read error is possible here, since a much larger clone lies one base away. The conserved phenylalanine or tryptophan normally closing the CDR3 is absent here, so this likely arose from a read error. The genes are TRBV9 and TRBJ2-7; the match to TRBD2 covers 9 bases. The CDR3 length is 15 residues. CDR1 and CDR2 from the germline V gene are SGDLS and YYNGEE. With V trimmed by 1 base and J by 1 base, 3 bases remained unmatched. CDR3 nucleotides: TGTGCCAGCAGCGTAAGCGGGGGGCCGTCCTACGAGCAGTACTAC. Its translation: CASSVSGGPSYEQYY.

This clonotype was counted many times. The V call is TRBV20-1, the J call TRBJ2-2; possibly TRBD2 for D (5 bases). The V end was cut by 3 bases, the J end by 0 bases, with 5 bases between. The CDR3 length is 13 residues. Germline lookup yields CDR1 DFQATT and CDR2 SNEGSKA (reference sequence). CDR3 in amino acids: CSASGANTGELFF. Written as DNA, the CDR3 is TGCAGTGCTAGCGGGGCGAACACCGGGGAGCTGTTTTTT.

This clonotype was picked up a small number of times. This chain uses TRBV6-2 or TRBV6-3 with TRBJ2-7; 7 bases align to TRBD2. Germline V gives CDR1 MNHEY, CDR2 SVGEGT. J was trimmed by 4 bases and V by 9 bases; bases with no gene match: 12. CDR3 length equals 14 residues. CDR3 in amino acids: CARRPPGREYEQYF. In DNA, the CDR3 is TGTGCCAGACGGCCCCCTGGGAGGGAGTACGAGCAGTACTTC.

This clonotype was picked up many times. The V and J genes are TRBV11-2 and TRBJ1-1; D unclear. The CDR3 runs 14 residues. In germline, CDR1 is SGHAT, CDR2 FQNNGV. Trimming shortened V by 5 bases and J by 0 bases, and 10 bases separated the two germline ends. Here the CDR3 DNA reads TGTGCCAGCAGCCCTGAACGTATGAACACTGAAGCTTTCTTT. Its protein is CASSPERMNTEAFF.

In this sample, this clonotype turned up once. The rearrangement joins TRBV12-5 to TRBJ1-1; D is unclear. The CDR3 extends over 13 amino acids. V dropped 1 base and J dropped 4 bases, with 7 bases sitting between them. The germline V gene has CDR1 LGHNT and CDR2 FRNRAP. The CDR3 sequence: CASGLDEATEAFF. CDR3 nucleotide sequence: TGTGCTAGTGGTTTGGATGAGGCCACTGAAGCTTTCTTT.

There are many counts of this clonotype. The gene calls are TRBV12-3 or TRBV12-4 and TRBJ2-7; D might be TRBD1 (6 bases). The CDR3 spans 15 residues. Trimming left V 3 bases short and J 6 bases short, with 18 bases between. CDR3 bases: TGTGCCAGCAGTTTTGTCCGCAGGGGAACTTGCGAGCAGTACTTC. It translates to CASSFVRRGTCEQYF.

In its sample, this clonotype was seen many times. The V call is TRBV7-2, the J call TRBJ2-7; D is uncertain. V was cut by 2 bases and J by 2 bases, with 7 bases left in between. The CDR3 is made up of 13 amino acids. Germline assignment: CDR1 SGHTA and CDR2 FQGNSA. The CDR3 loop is CASSLSPTYEQYF. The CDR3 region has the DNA TGTGCCAGCAGCTTAAGTCCTACCTACGAGCAGTACTTC.

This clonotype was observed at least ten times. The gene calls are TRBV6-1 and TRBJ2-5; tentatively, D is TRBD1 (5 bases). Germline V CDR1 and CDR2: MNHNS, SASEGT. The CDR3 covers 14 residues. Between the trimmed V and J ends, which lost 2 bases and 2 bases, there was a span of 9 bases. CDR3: CASSEHDRQETQYF. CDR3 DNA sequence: TGTGCCAGCAGTGAACACGACAGACAAGAGACCCAGTACTTC.

The chain's CDR3 is CASSHGQESYEQYF. For the CDR3, the DNA is TGTGCCAGCAGCCATGGACAGGAGTCCTACGAGCAGTACTTC. The chain recombines TRBV5-8 with TRBJ2-7; 7 nucleotides match TRBD1. V lost 4 bases, J lost 1 base, and 5 bases stayed unmatched. The CDR3 covers 14 residues. Germline V CDR1 and CDR2: SGHTS, YDEGEE.

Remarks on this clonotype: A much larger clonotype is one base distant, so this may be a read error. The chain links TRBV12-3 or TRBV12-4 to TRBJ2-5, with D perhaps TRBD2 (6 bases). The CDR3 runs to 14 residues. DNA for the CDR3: TGTGCCAGCAGCTCGGACTATGAAGGAGAGTCCCAGTACTTC. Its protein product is CASSSDYEGESQYF.

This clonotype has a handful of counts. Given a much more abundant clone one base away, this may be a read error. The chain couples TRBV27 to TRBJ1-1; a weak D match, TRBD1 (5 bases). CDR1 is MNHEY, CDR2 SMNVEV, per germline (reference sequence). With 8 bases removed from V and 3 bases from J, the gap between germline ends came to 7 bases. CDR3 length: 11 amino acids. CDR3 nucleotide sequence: TGTGCCAGCTGGGGGGACACTGAAGCTTTCTTT. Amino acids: CASWGDTEAFF.

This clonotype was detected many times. The CDR3 nucleotides read TGTGCCATCAGTGAGGGCGGGGACATTAATTCACCCCTCCACTTT. It encodes CAISEGGDINSPLHF. This rearrangement joins TRBV10-3 to TRBJ1-6, with a tentative D call TRBD1 (6 bases). This CDR3 is 15 amino acids long. The germline gives CDR1 ENHRY, CDR2 SYGVKD. Trimming cost V 2 bases and J 6 bases, with 11 bases left between them.

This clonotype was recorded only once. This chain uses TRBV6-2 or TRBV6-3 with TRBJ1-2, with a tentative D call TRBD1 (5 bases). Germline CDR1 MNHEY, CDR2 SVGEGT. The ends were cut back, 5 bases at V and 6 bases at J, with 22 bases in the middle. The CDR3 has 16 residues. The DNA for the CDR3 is TGTGCCAGCAGTCCGAGGCACAGGCCCTATCTTGATGGCTACACCTTC. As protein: CASSPRHRPYLDGYTF.

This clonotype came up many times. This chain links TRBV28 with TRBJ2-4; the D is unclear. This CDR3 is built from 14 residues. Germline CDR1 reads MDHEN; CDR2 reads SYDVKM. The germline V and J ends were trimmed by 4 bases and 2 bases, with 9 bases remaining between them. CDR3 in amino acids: CASSSSNPKNIQYF. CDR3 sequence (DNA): TGTGCCAGCAGTTCCAGCAACCCCAAAAACATTCAGTACTTC.

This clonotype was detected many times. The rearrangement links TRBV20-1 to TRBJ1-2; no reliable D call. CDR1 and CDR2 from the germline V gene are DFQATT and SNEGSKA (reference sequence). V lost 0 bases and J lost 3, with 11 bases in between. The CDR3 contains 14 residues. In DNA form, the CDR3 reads TGCAGTGCTAGAGAGTCAGGATGGGACTATGGCTACACCTTC. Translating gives CSARESGWDYGYTF.

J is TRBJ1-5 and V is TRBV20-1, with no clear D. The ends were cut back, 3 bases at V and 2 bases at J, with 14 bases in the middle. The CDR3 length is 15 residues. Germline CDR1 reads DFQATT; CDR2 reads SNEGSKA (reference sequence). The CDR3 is CSARSRGLGNQPQHF. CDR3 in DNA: TGCAGTGCTAGGTCCCGAGGCCTCGGCAATCAGCCCCAGCATTTT.

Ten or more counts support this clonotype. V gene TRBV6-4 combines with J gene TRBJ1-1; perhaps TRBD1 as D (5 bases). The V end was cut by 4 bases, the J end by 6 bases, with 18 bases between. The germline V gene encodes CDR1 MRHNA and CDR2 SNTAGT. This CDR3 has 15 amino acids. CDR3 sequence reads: CASSAEGRMGAEAFF. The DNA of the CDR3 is TGTGCCAGCAGTGCTGAGGGGCGAATGGGGGCTGAAGCTTTCTTT.

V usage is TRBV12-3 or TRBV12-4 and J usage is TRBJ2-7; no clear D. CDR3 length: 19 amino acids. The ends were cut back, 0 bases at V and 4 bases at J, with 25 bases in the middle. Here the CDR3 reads CASSLATRGLRPPTYEQYF. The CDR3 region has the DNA TGTGCCAGCAGTTTAGCGACACGAGGCCTCAGACCCCCGACTTACGAGCAGTACTTC.

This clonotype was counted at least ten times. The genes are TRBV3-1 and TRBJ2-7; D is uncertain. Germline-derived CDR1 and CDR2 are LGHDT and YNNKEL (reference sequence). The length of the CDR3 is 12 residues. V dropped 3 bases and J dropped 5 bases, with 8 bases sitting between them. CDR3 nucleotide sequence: TGTGCCAGCAGCCAGGGTTCCAACGAGCAGTACTTC. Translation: CASSQGSNEQYF.

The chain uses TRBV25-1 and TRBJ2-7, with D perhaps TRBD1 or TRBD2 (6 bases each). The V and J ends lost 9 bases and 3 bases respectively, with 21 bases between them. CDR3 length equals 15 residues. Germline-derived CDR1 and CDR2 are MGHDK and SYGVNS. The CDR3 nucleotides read TGTGCCAGTAGTCGACAGGCGGGAAAGGTCTACGAGCAGTACTTC. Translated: CASSRQAGKVYEQYF.

The DNA of the CDR3 is TGTGCCAGCAGCCCCCCAGGTTCATCACCCCTCCACTTT. It specifies CASSPPGSSPLHF. The V and J genes are TRBV11-2 and TRBJ1-6, with D hard to call. CDR3 length: 13 residues. The germline CDR1 and CDR2 sequences are SGHAT and FQNNGV. V was pared by 5 bases and J by 10 bases, with 12 bases between. The entire variable domain, with the rest obtained from reference TRBV11-2 and TRBJ1-6, is as follows: EAGVAQSPRYKIIEKRQSVAFWCNPISGHATLYWYQQILGQGPKLLIQFQNNGVVDDSQLPKDRFSAERLKGVDSTLKIQPAKLEDSAVYLCASSPPGSSPLHFGNGTRLTVT.

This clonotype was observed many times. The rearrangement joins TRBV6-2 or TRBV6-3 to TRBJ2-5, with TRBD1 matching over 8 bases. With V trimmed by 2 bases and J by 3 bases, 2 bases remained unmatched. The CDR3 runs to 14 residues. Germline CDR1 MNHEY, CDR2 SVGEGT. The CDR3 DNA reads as TGTGCCAGCAGTTACCAGACAGGGGAAGAGACCCAGTACTTC. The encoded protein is CASSYQTGEETQYF.

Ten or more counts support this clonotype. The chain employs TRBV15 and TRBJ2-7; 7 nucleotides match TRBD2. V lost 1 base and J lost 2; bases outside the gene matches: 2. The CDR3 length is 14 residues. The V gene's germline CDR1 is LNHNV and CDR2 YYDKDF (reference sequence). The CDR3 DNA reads TGTGCCACCAGCAGAGCCCGGGGGGCCTACGAGCAGTACTTC. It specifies CATSRARGAYEQYF.

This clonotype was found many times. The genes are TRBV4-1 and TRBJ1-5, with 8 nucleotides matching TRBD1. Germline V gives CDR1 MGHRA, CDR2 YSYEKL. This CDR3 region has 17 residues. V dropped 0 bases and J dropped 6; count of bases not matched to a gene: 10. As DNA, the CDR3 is TGCGCCAGCAGCCAAGAGGGAGGACAGGGTAGATCTCAGCCCCAGCATTTT. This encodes CASSQEGGQGRSQPQHF.

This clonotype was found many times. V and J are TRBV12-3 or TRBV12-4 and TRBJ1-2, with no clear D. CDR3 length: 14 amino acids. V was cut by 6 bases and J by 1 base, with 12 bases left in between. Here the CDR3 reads CASRPGRLNYGYTF. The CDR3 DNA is TGTGCCAGCAGACCAGGACGGCTTAACTATGGCTACACCTTC.